These 14 T cell receptor beta chains came from one sample sequenced in a study of T cells in localized non-small cell lung cancer. Method: immunoSEQ multiplex PCR; TCRdb's copy keeps in-frame clones and lacks some. The sample holds fewer than 35,000 clones, approximately 90% seen once. This sample comprised peripheral blood, obtained before any cancer treatment. The source is a male donor aged 60 or older with stage III lung adenocarcinoma.

The CDR3 DNA reads as TGCAGCGTTTGGACAGACTCTGGAAACACCATATATTTT. Residues: CSVWTDSGNTIYF. The chain joins TRBV29-1 to TRBJ1-3; TRBD1 is a possible D gene (6 bases). Germline V lookup: CDR1 SQVTM, CDR2 ANQGSEA. V dropped 5 bases and J dropped 0 bases, with 8 bases sitting between them. CDR3 length equals 13 residues.

The J gene is TRBJ1-4, the V gene TRBV6-1; TRBD1 matches 7 bases. Per germline, CDR1 MNHNS and CDR2 SASEGT. The CDR3 spans 18 residues. V dropped 0 bases and J dropped 4; count of bases not matched to a gene: 11. DNA for the CDR3: TGTGCCAGCAGTGAAGCTAGGGCAGGGGGAGTGCGTAATGAAAAACTGTTTTTT. The encoded protein is CASSEARAGGVRNEKLFF.

The genes are TRBV5-4 and TRBJ2-1, with D possibly TRBD1 on 6 matching bases. The CDR3 is 14 residues long. In germline, CDR1 is SGHNT, CDR2 YYREEE (reference sequence). V was clipped by 2 bases and J by 8 bases, with 14 bases between them. The CDR3 reads CASSFLGAEHEQFF. The CDR3 DNA follows: TGTGCCAGCAGCTTTTTGGGGGCAGAGCATGAGCAGTTCTTC.

This chain uses TRBV5-1 with TRBJ2-3; unclear D gene. Looked up from germline, CDR1 is SGHRS and CDR2 is YFSETQ. V was shortened by 1 base and J by 2 bases, with 8 bases between the two germline ends. The CDR3 covers 14 residues. CDR3 region: CASSLSDNTDTQYF. Written as DNA, the CDR3 is TGCGCCAGCAGCTTGAGCGACAACACAGATACGCAGTATTTT.

The V and J genes are TRBV19 and TRBJ1-2, with D perhaps TRBD1 (6 bases). The germline gives CDR1 LNHDA, CDR2 SQIVND (reference sequence). The CDR3 is 14 residues long. Trimming took 11 bases from V and 5 from J, leaving 21 bases between them. CDR3 nucleotide sequence: TGTGCCTCAGAGAGCAGGGGACTTTTGTATGGCTACACCTTC. Amino acid sequence: CASESRGLLYGYTF. Supplemented by reference TRBV19 and TRBJ1-2, the full variable domain reads DGGITQSPKYLFRKEGQNVTLSCEQNLNHDAMYWYRQDPGQGLRLIYYSQIVNDFQKGDIAEGYSVSREKKESFPLTVTSAQKNPTAFYLCASESRGLLYGYTFGSGTRLTVV.

The V call is TRBV5-1, the J call TRBJ2-7; unclear D gene. The CDR3 contains 13 residues. CDR1 is SGHRS and CDR2 is YFSETQ in the germline V gene. V dropped 0 bases and J dropped 3 bases, with 7 bases sitting between them. In nucleotides, the CDR3 is TGCGCCAGCAGCTTGGACAGCTACTACGAGCAGTACTTC. Residues: CASSLDSYYEQYF.

The gene calls are TRBV2 and TRBJ1-4, with TRBD1 as a possible D gene (6 bases). V dropped 4 bases and J dropped 8 bases, with 8 bases sitting between them. Germline CDR1 reads SNHLY; CDR2 reads FYNNEI. CDR3 length: 12 amino acids. CDR3 sequence (DNA): TGTGCCAGCAGTGGGGGGGCCGAAAAACTGTTTTTT. Protein product: CASSGGAEKLFF.

This chain uses TRBV6-1 with TRBJ1-1; a possible D gene is TRBD1 (6 bases). The V end lost 10 bases, the J end lost 4 bases, and 19 bases lay between the germline ends. The CDR3 loop spans 14 amino acids. Germline values: CDR1 MNHNS, CDR2 SASEGT. As DNA, the CDR3 is TGTGCCACCCTGACAGGTCTGGTGAGCACTGAAGCTTTCTTT. Its protein product is CATLTGLVSTEAFF.

The chain has TRBV30 and TRBJ1-2; the match to TRBD1 covers 8 bases. The trim removed 3 bases at V and 6 bases at J, leaving 3 bases unmatched. The germline gives CDR1 GTSNPN, CDR2 SVGIG (reference sequence). The CDR3 runs to 12 residues. CDR3 in amino acids: CAWSRGRNGYTF. CDR3 nucleotides: TGTGCCTGGAGCAGGGGGCGGAATGGCTACACCTTC.

This chain links TRBV7-8 with TRBJ1-5; D uncertain. The V gene lost 4 bases and the J gene lost 3 bases, with 10 bases spanning the gap. Germline CDR1 SGHVS, CDR2 FQNEAQ. This CDR3 spans 14 amino acids. CDR3 DNA sequence: TGTGCCAGCAGCTCCACACAGAACAATCAGCCCCAGCATTTT. It codes for CASSSTQNNQPQHF.

This clone was counted a few times. This chain links TRBV21-1 with TRBJ1-1. TRBV21-1 is an annotated pseudogene. This CDR3 has 15 amino acids. CDR3 in amino acids: CARKVGGRDETEAFF. The DNA for the CDR3 is TGTGCCAGAAAAGTCGGAGGGCGGGACGAGACTGAAGCTTTCTTT.

This clone is deemed medium-sized. This chain uses TRBV6-5 with TRBJ1-6; possibly TRBD1 for D (6 bases). Germline V lookup: CDR1 MNHEY, CDR2 SVGAGI. V lost 2 bases, J lost 7 bases, and 9 bases lay in between. The CDR3 consists of 14 residues. CDR3 coding DNA: TGTGCCAGCAGTTACGGAGGGGGGAATTCACCCCTCCACTTT. Encoded protein: CASSYGGGNSPLHF.

This clone was observed a few times. This chain links TRBV19 with TRBJ2-7; D call uncertain. Germline V gives CDR1 LNHDA, CDR2 SQIVND (reference sequence). V shed 3 bases and J shed 5 bases, with 14 bases lying between them. CDR3 length equals 14 residues. The CDR3 region is CASSMDGRGDEQYF. As DNA, the CDR3 is TGTGCCAGTAGTATGGACGGGCGTGGGGACGAGCAGTACTTC.

The chain carries TRBV19 and TRBJ1-1; tentative D call: TRBD1 (6 bases). Germline CDR1 and CDR2: LNHDA and SQIVND (reference sequence). Trimming removed 6 bases at V and 11 bases at J, with 19 bases between. The CDR3 is 13 amino acids. As DNA, the CDR3 is TGTGCCAGTAGCTCGGACAGTCAAAGGAGGGCTTTCTTT. Residues: CASSSDSQRRAFF.